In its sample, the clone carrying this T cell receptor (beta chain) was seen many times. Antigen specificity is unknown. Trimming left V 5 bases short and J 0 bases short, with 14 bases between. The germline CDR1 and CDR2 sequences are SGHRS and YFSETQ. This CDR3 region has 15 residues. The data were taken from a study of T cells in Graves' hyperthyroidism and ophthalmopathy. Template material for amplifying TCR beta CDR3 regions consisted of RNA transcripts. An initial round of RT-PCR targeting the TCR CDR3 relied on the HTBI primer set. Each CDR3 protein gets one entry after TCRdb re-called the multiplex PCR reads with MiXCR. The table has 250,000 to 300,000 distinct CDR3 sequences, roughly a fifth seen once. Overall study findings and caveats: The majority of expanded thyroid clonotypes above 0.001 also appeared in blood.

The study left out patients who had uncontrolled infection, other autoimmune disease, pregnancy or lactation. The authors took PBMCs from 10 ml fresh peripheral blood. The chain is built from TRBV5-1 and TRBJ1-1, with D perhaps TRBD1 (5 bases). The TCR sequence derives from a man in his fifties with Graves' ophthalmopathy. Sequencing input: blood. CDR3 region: CASRGQGVMNTEAFF. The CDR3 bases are TGCGCCAGCAGGGGCCAAGGGGTCATGAACACTGAAGCTTTCTTT.